Each of the 32 T cell receptor beta chains below was sequenced from the same sample in a study of shared clonotypes between healthy human individuals. The assay was immunoSEQ multiplex PCR, and TCRdb's table has in-frame clones only and misses some. The table shows about 1 million clones, with 60% to 80% occurring only once. The specimen was memory CD4+ T cells sorted from blood. The sample's subset: CD45RA-negative fraction. These receptor sequences come from a man aged 18 to 30 in good health.

This clone came up a few times. The V and J genes are TRBV6-1 and TRBJ2-7, with a tentative D call TRBD1 (6 bases). Germline lookup yields CDR1 MNHNS and CDR2 SASEGT. V gave up 6 bases and J gave up 2 bases, with 17 bases separating them. This CDR3 is 15 amino acids long. CDR3 in DNA: TGTGCCAGCAGGGGTGACAGGCAGGGAGCCTACGAGCAGTACTTC. Its protein product is CASRGDRQGAYEQYF.

As to this clone: The same CDR3 is also encoded by other DNA sequences in this sample. This chain joins TRBV27 and TRBJ2-3; D is unresolved. The CDR3 extends over 12 amino acids. Germline V gene sequence: CDR1 MNHEY, CDR2 SMNVEV (reference sequence). Trimming left V 3 bases short and J 2 bases short, with 3 bases between. CDR3 DNA: TGTGCCAGCAGTTTCTCCACAGATACGCAGTATTTT. Its protein product is CASSFSTDTQYF.

Here the CDR3 reads CASSEYRGGGSYEQYF. In nucleotides, the CDR3 is TGTGCCAGCAGTGAATACAGGGGAGGAGGCTCCTACGAGCAGTACTTC. This chain uses TRBV25-1 with TRBJ2-7; D may match TRBD1 or TRBD2 (6 bases each). This CDR3 has 16 residues. V lost 0 bases and J lost 0, with 12 bases in between. Germline CDR1 reads MGHDK; CDR2 reads SYGVNS.

The rearrangement links TRBV11-2 to TRBJ2-3, with TRBD2 as a possible D gene (7 bases). The ends were cut back, 2 bases at V and 3 bases at J, with 12 bases in the middle. Per the germline V gene, CDR1 is SGHAT and CDR2 is FQNNGV. The CDR3 loop spans 15 amino acids. This CDR3 reads CASSLRGALTDTQYF. The CDR3 DNA is TGTGCCAGCAGCTTACGGGGGGCGTTAACAGATACGCAGTATTTT. The whole variable domain, filled in from reference TRBV11-2 and TRBJ2-3, reads EAGVAQSPRYKIIEKRQSVAFWCNPISGHATLYWYQQILGQGPKLLIQFQNNGVVDDSQLPKDRFSAERLKGVDSTLKIQPAKLEDSAVYLCASSLRGALTDTQYFGPGTRLTVL.

This clone was found a few times. The chain uses TRBV6-1 and TRBJ2-3; no clear D. The V and J ends lost 2 bases and 2 bases respectively, with 8 bases between them. Germline V gives CDR1 MNHNS, CDR2 SASEGT. This CDR3 comprises 14 residues. The CDR3 spells CASSELRSTDTQYF. Here the CDR3 DNA reads TGTGCCAGCAGTGAATTGAGATCCACAGATACGCAGTATTTT.

The chain joins TRBV6-6 to TRBJ1-2; D gene unclear. The length of the CDR3 is 14 residues. V lost 0 bases, J lost 3 bases, and 8 bases lay in between. Germline CDR1 and CDR2: MNHNY and SVGAGI (reference sequence). The DNA for the CDR3 is TGTGCCAGCAGTTACTCGCACAGCGACTATGGCTACACCTTC. Its translation is CASSYSHSDYGYTF.

This chain joins TRBV6-6 and TRBJ1-1, with a weak D call TRBD1 (6 bases). The CDR3 covers 15 residues. Between the trimmed V and J ends, which lost 5 bases and 3 bases, there was a span of 16 bases. Looked up from germline, CDR1 is MNHNY and CDR2 is SVGAGI (reference sequence). The CDR3 sequence: CASSNIRGEDTEAFF. For the CDR3, the DNA is TGTGCCAGCAGTAACATCAGGGGCGAGGACACTGAAGCTTTCTTT.

V and J are TRBV7-2 and TRBJ2-3, with 8 bases fitting TRBD2. Germline V gene data show CDR1 as SGHTA and CDR2 as FQGNSA. The V and J ends lost 1 base and 6 bases, in that order; junction bases with no gene match: 6. The CDR3 is 15 amino acids. CDR3 sequence: CASSLDGTRSDTQYF. The CDR3 coding sequence is TGTGCCAGCAGCTTAGATGGGACTAGATCCGATACGCAGTATTTT.

This clone was detected only a few times. The DNA for the CDR3 is TGTGCCTGGAGTGAGGGTTGGGACTACGAGCAGTACTTC. Translation gives CAWSEGWDYEQYF. This sequence joins TRBV30 and TRBJ2-7; D not resolved. The germline CDR1 and CDR2 sequences are GTSNPN and SVGIG (reference sequence). Deletions cut 1 base from V and 3 bases from J, with 10 bases between. The CDR3 extends over 13 amino acids.

The rearrangement uses TRBV9 and TRBJ1-6; D gene unclear. Trimming stripped 0 bases from V and 10 bases from J, with 14 bases between. This CDR3 is built from 15 residues. Per germline, CDR1 SGDLS and CDR2 YYNGEE. The chain's CDR3 is CASSVGEGSGSPLHF. For the CDR3, the DNA is TGTGCCAGCAGCGTAGGGGAGGGCAGTGGGTCACCCCTCCACTTT.

This chain connects TRBV6-6 to TRBJ1-2; D is undetermined. Per the germline V gene, CDR1 is MNHNY and CDR2 is SVGAGI (reference sequence). This CDR3 contains 12 residues. V lost 4 bases and J 8 bases, leaving 11 bases between the germline ends. The CDR3, as DNA: TGTGCCAGCAGTTCCCATTTCGAGGGCTACACCTTC. This translates into CASSSHFEGYTF.

The chain couples TRBV7-8 to TRBJ1-4; D is unclear. The V gene lost 3 bases and the J gene lost 8 bases, with 7 bases spanning the gap. CDR3 length: 12 residues. From germline, CDR1 is SGHVS and CDR2 FQNEAQ. For the CDR3, the DNA is TGTGCCAGCAGCTTGTTAGGGGAAAAACTGTTTTTT. Translating it yields CASSLLGEKLFF. The full variable domain, with the rest looked up from reference TRBV7-8 and TRBJ1-4, is GAGVSQSPRYKVAKRGQDVALRCDPISGHVSLFWYQQALGQGPEFLTYFQNEAQLDKSGLPSDRFFAERPEGSVSTLKIQRTQQEDSAVYLCASSLLGEKLFFGSGTQLSVL.

The chain uses TRBV7-2 and TRBJ1-2, with D tentatively TRBD1 (6 bases). There are 15 residues in the CDR3. V was pared by 1 base and J by 8 bases, with 17 bases between. Germline loops: CDR1 SGHTA, CDR2 FQGNSA. The CDR3 DNA sequence: TGTGCCAGCAGCTTAGAGGTGGGCAGGGGCGAGGGCTACACCTTC. This gives the protein CASSLEVGRGEGYTF.

This chain uses TRBV5-1 with TRBJ2-5; D gene uncertain. CDR1 is SGHRS, CDR2 YFSETQ, per germline. This CDR3 has 13 residues. V shed 1 base and J shed 3 bases, with 7 bases lying between them. CDR3 coding DNA: TGCGCCAGCAGCTTGCCCAGCGAAGAGACCCAGTACTTC. Protein sequence: CASSLPSEETQYF.

This chain connects TRBV5-1 to TRBJ2-7; the D is unclear. V shed 4 bases and J shed 0 bases, with 5 bases lying between them. The germline V gene encodes CDR1 SGHRS and CDR2 YFSETQ. The CDR3 length is 12 residues. For the CDR3, the DNA is TGCGCCAGCAGCCCTCGCTCCTACGAGCAGTACTTC. Its protein is CASSPRSYEQYF.

For this clone: In the same sample, other DNA sequences code for this CDR3. CDR3 in amino acids: CAWSVTPNQPQHF. The CDR3 DNA reads TGTGCCTGGAGTGTAACACCTAATCAGCCCCAGCATTTT. The chain employs TRBV30 and TRBJ1-5; D is undetermined. The ends were cut back, 0 bases at V and 4 bases at J, with 7 bases in the middle. The CDR3 is made up of 13 amino acids. Germline CDR1 is GTSNPN and CDR2 is SVGIG (reference sequence).

The sample holds a few counts of this clone. V is TRBV29-1 and J is TRBJ2-1, with TRBD2 identical over 8 bases. The J segment lost 5 bases and the V segment lost 7 bases, leaving 13 bases of the junction unmatched. Germline V gene data show CDR1 as SQVTM and CDR2 as ANQGSEA. This CDR3 has 15 residues. The CDR3 loop reads CSARELREANNEQFF. The CDR3 DNA reads TGCAGCGCCCGCGAATTGCGGGAGGCAAACAATGAGCAGTTCTTC.

This clone was seen only a few times. This rearrangement joins TRBV27 to TRBJ2-7, with D maybe TRBD1 (5 bases). The CDR3 sequence is 13 residues long. Between the trimmed V and J ends, which lost 3 bases and 3 bases, there was a span of 9 bases. The germline gives CDR1 MNHEY, CDR2 SMNVEV (reference sequence). The CDR3 loop is CASSLQGFYEQYF. As DNA, the CDR3 is TGTGCCAGCAGTTTGCAGGGCTTCTACGAGCAGTACTTC.

The rearrangement uses TRBV5-1 and TRBJ2-5, with a tentative D call TRBD2 (5 bases). The V gene lost 4 bases and the J gene lost 2 bases, with 12 bases spanning the gap. Germline values: CDR1 SGHRS, CDR2 YFSETQ. The CDR3 loop spans 14 amino acids. This chain's CDR3 is CASSRRTYQETQYF. The CDR3 DNA sequence: TGCGCCAGCAGCCGAAGGACTTATCAAGAGACCCAGTACTTC.

This clone was found once. A single base is all that separates this from a far larger clone, so a read error is likely. This specimen includes other DNA sequences encoding the same CDR3. The J gene is TRBJ2-7, the V gene TRBV27; TRBD2 matches at 9 bases. The germline V gene has CDR1 MNHEY and CDR2 SMNVEV (reference sequence). This CDR3 comprises 15 residues. CDR3 region: CASSLSAGGPSEQYF. In DNA, the CDR3 is TGTGCCAGCAGTTTATCGGCGGGAGGGCCTAGCGAGCAATACTTC.

This chain uses TRBV11-2 with TRBJ2-7; 8 bases line up with TRBD1. The CDR3 contains 15 residues. The V gene end was trimmed by 3 bases and the J gene end by 5 bases; junction bases not matched to a gene: 9. Germline V gives CDR1 SGHAT, CDR2 FQNNGV. CDR3 nucleotides: TGTGCCAGCAGCTTTAGTATGGCAGGGGGCGACGAGCAGTACTTC. This encodes CASSFSMAGGDEQYF.

The J gene is TRBJ2-3, the V gene TRBV12-5; 7 bases match TRBD2. CDR1 LGHNT and CDR2 FRNRAP come from the germline V gene. CDR3 length: 14 amino acids. J was trimmed by 2 bases and V by 6 bases; bases with no gene match: 5. The CDR3 loop is CASGRGDYTDTQYF. The DNA of the CDR3 is TGTGCTAGTGGCCGCGGGGACTACACAGATACGCAGTATTTT.

The chain is built from TRBV15 and TRBJ1-2; no reliable D call. The CDR3 consists of 20 residues. V was pared by 1 base and J by 0 bases, with 24 bases between. Per the germline V gene, CDR1 is LNHNV and CDR2 is YYDKDF (reference sequence). The CDR3 reads CATSRVVEVGQRSANYGYTF. CDR3 coding DNA: TGTGCCACCAGCAGAGTGGTGGAAGTAGGGCAGCGATCAGCTAACTATGGCTACACCTTC.

The chain uses TRBV4-1 and TRBJ1-4; 9 positions agree with TRBD1. The CDR3 is 15 residues long. Losses at the gene ends were 4 bases for V and 3 bases for J; bases not matched to a gene: 3. Germline assignment: CDR1 MGHRA and CDR2 YSYEKL. CDR3 sequence: CASSPGQGSNEKLFF. The CDR3 DNA reads TGCGCCAGCAGCCCGGGACAGGGTTCTAATGAAAAACTGTTTTTT.

The V call is TRBV10-3, the J call TRBJ2-1, with 7 bases lining up with TRBD2. J gave up 0 bases and V 6 bases, and 2 bases lay outside the gene matches. CDR3 length: 14 amino acids. Germline V CDR1 and CDR2: ENHRY, SYGVKD. The CDR3 here is CAIRSGVSYNEQFF. CDR3 in DNA: TGTGCCATCAGGAGCGGGGTCTCCTACAATGAGCAGTTCTTC.

The chain carries TRBV30 and TRBJ1-6; possible D gene TRBD1, 6 bases. V gave up 6 bases and J gave up 9 bases, with 15 bases separating them. The CDR3 runs to 13 residues. Germline CDR1 is GTSNPN and CDR2 is SVGIG (reference sequence). The CDR3 loop is CACLQGASSPLHF. Here the CDR3 DNA reads TGTGCCTGTCTACAGGGCGCGTCTTCACCCCTCCACTTT.

J is TRBJ2-7 and V is TRBV10-3, with TRBD2 matching 7 bases. With 3 bases clipped from V and 8 bases from J, the junction kept 7 bases outside the gene matches. Germline V CDR1 and CDR2: ENHRY, SYGVKD. This CDR3 has 13 residues. CDR3 DNA sequence: TGTGCCATCAGTGAAGGGACTAACCCTCAGCAGTACTTC. It encodes CAISEGTNPQQYF.

The rearrangement uses TRBV18 and TRBJ2-3; 7 bases agree with TRBD2. This CDR3 is built from 17 residues. Germline V CDR1 and CDR2: KGHSH, LQKENI. V lost 3 bases and J lost 0; bases outside the gene matches: 9. CDR3 amino acids: CASSPRKSGTSTDTQYF. The DNA for the CDR3 is TGTGCCAGCTCACCCCGCAAAAGCGGGACTAGCACAGATACGCAGTATTTT.

The chain couples TRBV2 to TRBJ2-3; 8 bases are a match to TRBD1. The CDR3 is made up of 14 amino acids. Germline-derived CDR1 and CDR2 are SNHLY and FYNNEI. V lost 7 bases and J lost 2; bases outside the gene matches: 5. CDR3 nucleotides: TGTGCCAGCACCCGACAGGGGATCACAGATACGCAGTATTTT. Protein sequence: CASTRQGITDTQYF.

The gene calls are TRBV5-3 and TRBJ1-6; tentative D call: TRBD1 (5 bases). TRBV5-3 is given ORF status, its function remaining uncertain. Between the trimmed V and J ends, which lost 4 bases and 9 bases, there was a span of 17 bases. This CDR3 is built from 15 residues. The CDR3, as DNA: TGTGCCAGAAGCCCCCGTCGGGGGTATCGTTCACCCCTCCACTTT. This sequence encodes CARSPRRGYRSPLHF.

The rearrangement joins TRBV7-9 to TRBJ1-5; weak D call: TRBD1 (5 bases). CDR1 is SEHNR and CDR2 is FQNEAQ in the germline V gene (reference sequence). V was shortened by 2 bases and J by 7 bases, with 9 bases between the two germline ends. The length of the CDR3 is 13 residues. Here the CDR3 DNA reads TGTGCCAGCAGCTTACAGGGCCGACAGCCCCAGCATTTT. It encodes CASSLQGRQPQHF.

The chain is built from TRBV30 and TRBJ2-5; 11 bases are shared with TRBD1. The CDR3 length is 13 residues. Losses at the gene ends were 8 bases for V and 5 bases for J; bases not matched to a gene: 7. CDR1 is GTSNPN and CDR2 is SVGIG in the germline V gene (reference sequence). CDR3 loop: CAGTGGNVETQYF. As DNA, the CDR3 is TGTGCCGGGACAGGGGGTAACGTGGAGACCCAGTACTTC.